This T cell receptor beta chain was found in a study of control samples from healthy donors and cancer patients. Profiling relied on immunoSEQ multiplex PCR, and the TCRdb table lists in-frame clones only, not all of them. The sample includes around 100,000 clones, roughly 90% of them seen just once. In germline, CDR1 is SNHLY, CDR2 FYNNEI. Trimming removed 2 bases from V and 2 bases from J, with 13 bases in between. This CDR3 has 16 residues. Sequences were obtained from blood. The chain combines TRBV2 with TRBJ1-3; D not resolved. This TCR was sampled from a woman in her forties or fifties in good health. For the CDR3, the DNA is TGTGCCAGCAGTGAATATTTAGCCGGGGCTGGAAACACCATATATTTT. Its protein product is CASSEYLAGAGNTIYF.